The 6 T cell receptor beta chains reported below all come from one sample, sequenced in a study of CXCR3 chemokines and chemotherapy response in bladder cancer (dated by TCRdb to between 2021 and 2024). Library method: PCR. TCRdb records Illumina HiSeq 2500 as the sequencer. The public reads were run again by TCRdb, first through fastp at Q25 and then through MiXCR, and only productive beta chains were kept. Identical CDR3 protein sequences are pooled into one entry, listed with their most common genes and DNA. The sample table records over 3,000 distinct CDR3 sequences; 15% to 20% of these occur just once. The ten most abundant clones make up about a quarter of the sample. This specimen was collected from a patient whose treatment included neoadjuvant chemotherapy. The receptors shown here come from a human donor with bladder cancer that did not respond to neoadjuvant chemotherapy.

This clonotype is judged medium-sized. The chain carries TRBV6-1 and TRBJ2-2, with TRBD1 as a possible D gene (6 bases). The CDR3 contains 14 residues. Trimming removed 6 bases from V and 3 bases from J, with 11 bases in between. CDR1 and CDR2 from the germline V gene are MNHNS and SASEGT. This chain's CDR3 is CASRLQGDTGELFF. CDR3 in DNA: TGTGCCAGCAGATTACAGGGCGACACCGGGGAGCTGTTTTTT.

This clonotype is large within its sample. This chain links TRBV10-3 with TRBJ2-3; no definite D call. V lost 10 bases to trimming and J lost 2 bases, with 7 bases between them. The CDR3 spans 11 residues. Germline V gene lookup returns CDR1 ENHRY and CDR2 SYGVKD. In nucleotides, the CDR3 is TGTGCCACCCAGACCACAGATACGCAGTATTTT. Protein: CATQTTDTQYF.

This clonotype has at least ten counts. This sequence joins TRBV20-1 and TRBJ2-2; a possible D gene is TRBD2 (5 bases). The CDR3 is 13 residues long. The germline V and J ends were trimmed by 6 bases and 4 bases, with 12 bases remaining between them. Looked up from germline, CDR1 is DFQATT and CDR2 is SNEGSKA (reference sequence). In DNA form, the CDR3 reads TGCAGTGCCCCCGGGGAAACCACCGGGGAGCTGTTTTTT. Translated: CSAPGETTGELFF.

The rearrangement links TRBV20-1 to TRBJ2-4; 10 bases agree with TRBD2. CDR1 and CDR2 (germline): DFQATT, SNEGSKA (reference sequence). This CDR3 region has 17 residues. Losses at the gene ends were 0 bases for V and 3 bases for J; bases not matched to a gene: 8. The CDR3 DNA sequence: TGCAGTGCTAGAGATGAGAGCGGGGGGGCCGGCAAAAACATTCAGTACTTC. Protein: CSARDESGGAGKNIQYF.

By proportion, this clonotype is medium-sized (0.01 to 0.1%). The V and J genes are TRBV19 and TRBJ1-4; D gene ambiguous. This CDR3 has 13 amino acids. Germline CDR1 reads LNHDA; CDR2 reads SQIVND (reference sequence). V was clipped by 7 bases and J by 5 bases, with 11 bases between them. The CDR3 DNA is TGTGCCAGTAATCGGGTGATAAATGAAAAACTGTTTTTT. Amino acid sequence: CASNRVINEKLFF.

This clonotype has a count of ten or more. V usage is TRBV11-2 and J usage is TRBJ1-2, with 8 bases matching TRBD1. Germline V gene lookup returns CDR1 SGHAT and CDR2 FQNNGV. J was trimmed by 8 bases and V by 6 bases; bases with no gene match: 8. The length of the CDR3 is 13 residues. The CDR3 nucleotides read TGTGCCAGCAGGCCGGACAGGGTGGGGGGCTACACCTTC. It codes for CASRPDRVGGYTF.